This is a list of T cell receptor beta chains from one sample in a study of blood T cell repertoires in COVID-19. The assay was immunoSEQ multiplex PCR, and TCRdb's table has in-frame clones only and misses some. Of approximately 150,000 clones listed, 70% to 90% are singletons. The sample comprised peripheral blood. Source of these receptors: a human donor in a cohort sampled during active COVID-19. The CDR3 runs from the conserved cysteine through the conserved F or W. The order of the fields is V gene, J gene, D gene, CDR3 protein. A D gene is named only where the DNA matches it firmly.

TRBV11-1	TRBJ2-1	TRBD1	CASSSGTVFDNEQFF
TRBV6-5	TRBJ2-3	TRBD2	CASRRVGAGGDTQYF
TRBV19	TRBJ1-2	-	CASSIRGQGNYGYTF
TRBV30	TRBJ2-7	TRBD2	CAWSGASGLYEQYF
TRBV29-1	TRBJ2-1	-	CSVARSNEQFF
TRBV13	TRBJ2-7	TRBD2	CASSASGRRSEQYF
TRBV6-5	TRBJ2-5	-	CASRGLGSSAETQYF
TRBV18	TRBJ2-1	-	CASSRESGLGYNEQFF
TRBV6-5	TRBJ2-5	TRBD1	CASSSGQIQETQYF
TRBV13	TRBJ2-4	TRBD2	CASSSPAGENIQYF
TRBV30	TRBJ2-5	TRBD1	CAWSSGTALETQYF
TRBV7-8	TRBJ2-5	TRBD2	CASSPNLGLAGGETQYF
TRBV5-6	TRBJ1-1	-	CASSLAARSSEAFF
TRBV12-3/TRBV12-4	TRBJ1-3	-	CASQGLTGNTIYF
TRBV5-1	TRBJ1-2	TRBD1	CASSTGGNYGYTF
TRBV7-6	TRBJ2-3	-	CASSLGSGGNPDTQYF
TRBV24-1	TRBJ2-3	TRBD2	CATSGSRDTQYF
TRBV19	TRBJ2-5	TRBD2	CASSIPKTSGGETQYF
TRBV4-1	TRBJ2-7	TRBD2	CASSQDLWNSGGSYEQYF
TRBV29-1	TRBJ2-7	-	CSGDRFRRYREQYF
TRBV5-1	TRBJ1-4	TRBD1	CASSLGQGATNEKLFF
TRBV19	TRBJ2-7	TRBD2	CASSSGSPYEQYF
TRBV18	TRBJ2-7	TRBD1	CASSSTGLFNEQYF
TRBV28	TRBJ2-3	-	CASSSEDTQYF
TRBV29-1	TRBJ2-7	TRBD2	CSVDTSGGRDEQYF
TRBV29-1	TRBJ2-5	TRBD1	CSVVGQGQETQYF
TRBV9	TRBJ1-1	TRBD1	CASSVQGAVNTEAFF
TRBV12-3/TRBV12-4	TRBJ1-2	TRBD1	CASSAGTVYGYTF
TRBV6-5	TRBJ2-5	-	CASSYEADQETQYF
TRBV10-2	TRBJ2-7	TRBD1	CASSDTGQGALYEQYF
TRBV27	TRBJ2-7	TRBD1	CARMTGIPYEQYF
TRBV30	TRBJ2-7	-	CAWSPGGLYEQYF
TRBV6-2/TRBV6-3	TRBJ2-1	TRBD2	CASSYTKGLAVYNEQFF
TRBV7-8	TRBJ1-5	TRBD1	CASSYDRVNQPQHF
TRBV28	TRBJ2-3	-	CASSSGSTDTQYF
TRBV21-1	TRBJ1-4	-	CASSKAPFHSATNEKLFF
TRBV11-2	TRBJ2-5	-	CASSSGSGSETQYF
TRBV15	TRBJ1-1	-	CATSRDWRGANTEAFF
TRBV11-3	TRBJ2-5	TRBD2	CASRSLAGVGTQYF
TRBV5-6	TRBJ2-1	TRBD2	CASLGPAGEEQFF
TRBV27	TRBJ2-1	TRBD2	CASSLGLAGGYNEQFF